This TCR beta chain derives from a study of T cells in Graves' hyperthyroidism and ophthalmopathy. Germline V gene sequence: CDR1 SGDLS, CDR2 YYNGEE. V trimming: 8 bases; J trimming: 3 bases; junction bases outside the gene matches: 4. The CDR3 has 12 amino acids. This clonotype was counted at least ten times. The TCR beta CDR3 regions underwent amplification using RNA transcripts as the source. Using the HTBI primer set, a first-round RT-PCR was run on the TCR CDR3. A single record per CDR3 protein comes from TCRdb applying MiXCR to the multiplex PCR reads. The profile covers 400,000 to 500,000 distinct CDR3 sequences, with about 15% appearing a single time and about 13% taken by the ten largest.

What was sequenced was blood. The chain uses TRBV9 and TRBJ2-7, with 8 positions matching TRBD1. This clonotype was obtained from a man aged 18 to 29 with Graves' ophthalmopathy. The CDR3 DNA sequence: TGTGCCAGTGGGGGGACAGGCTACGAGCAGTACTTC. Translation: CASGGTGYEQYF. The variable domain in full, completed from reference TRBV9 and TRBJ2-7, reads DSGVTQTPKHLITATGQRVTLRCSPRSGDLSVYWYQQSLDQGLQFLIQYYNGEERAKGNILERFSAQQFPDLHSELNLSSLELGDSALYFCASGGTGYEQYFGPGTRLTVT.